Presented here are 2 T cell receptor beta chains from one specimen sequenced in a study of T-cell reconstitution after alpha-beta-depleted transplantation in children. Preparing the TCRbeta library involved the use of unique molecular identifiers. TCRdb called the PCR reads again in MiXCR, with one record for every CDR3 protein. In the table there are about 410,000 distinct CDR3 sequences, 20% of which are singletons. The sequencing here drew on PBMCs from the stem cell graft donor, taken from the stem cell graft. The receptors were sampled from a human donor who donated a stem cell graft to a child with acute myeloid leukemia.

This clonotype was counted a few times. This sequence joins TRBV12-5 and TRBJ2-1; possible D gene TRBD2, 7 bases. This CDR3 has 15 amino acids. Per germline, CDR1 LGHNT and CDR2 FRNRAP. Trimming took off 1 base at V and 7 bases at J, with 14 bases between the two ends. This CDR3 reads CASGLGSRGANEQFF. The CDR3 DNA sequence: TGTGCTAGTGGTTTGGGGTCTCGGGGGGCAAATGAGCAGTTCTTC.

The CDR3 nucleotides read TGCAGCGTTGAAGTCCTGAGGAGGCCCGGCTACACCTTC. It encodes CSVEVLRRPGYTF. The rearrangement links TRBV29-1 to TRBJ1-2; D is uncertain. Germline assignment: CDR1 SQVTM and CDR2 ANQGSEA. V lost 1 base and J lost 8, with 14 bases in between. The CDR3 has 13 residues.